A single sample is the source of the 16 T cell receptor beta chains below, sequenced in a study of T-cell reconstitution after alpha-beta-depleted transplantation in children. Preparation of the TCRbeta library used unique molecular identifiers. TCRdb recomputed calls from the PCR reads with MiXCR, one row per CDR3 protein. The profile shows 5,000 to 7,500 distinct CDR3 sequences, about 10% of them singletons. Specimen: PBMCs, mostly from graft donor cells, collected 180 days after TCRalphabeta/CD19-depleted stem cell transplant. The receptors shown here come from a child less than two years old who had a stem cell transplant for acute myeloid leukemia, so the T cells may come from the graft donor.

This clonotype was seen at least ten times. The rearrangement links TRBV28 to TRBJ1-2; 7 bases are shared with TRBD1. This CDR3 is built from 15 residues. With 5 bases clipped from V and 4 bases from J, the junction kept 10 bases outside the gene matches. Germline values: CDR1 MDHEN, CDR2 SYDVKM. CDR3 DNA sequence: TGTGCCAGCAGTCCTCGACAGGGTTCATTCTATGGCTACACCTTC. Amino acids: CASSPRQGSFYGYTF.

This clonotype was observed many times. The chain is built from TRBV20-1 and TRBJ2-3, with a tentative D call TRBD2 (5 bases). The CDR3 contains 13 residues. Germline V lookup: CDR1 DFQATT, CDR2 SNEGSKA (reference sequence). V was pared by 6 bases and J by 0 bases, with 10 bases between. This chain's CDR3 is CSASSRSTDTQYF. CDR3 bases: TGCAGTGCGTCTAGCAGAAGCACAGATACGCAGTATTTT.

Sample share makes this clonotype medium-sized. The chain has TRBV10-3 and TRBJ2-1; 7 positions agree with TRBD2. The germline V gene has CDR1 ENHRY and CDR2 SYGVKD. Losses at the gene ends were 5 bases for V and 2 bases for J; bases not matched to a gene: 3. This CDR3 is built from 14 residues. For the CDR3, the DNA is TGTGCCATCAGTCCCCTAGCGGCCTACAATGAGCAGTTCTTC. This sequence encodes CAISPLAAYNEQFF.

This clonotype was observed many times. This chain connects TRBV3-1 to TRBJ2-1; 10 nucleotides align to TRBD2. J lost 5 bases, V lost 1 base, and 2 bases had no gene match. This CDR3 contains 15 residues. Germline V gene sequence: CDR1 LGHDT, CDR2 YNNKEL (reference sequence). DNA of the CDR3: TGTGCCAGCAGCCAAGTCGGACTAGCGGACAATGAGCAGTTCTTC. Translated, it gives CASSQVGLADNEQFF.

This clonotype was recorded many times. V and J are TRBV19 and TRBJ2-7; D is undetermined. V lost 10 bases and J lost 2, with 18 bases in between. CDR1 and CDR2 (germline): LNHDA, SQIVND (reference sequence). The length of the CDR3 is 14 residues. The CDR3 DNA sequence: TGTGCCACCAACAGCAAGGAGAGACCCTACGAGCAGTACTTC. It codes for CATNSKERPYEQYF. The full variable domain, completed using reference TRBV19 and TRBJ2-7, is DGGITQSPKYLFRKEGQNVTLSCEQNLNHDAMYWYRQDPGQGLRLIYYSQIVNDFQKGDIAEGYSVSREKKESFPLTVTSAQKNPTAFYLCATNSKERPYEQYFGPGTRLTVT.

This clonotype came up many times. This chain links TRBV12-3 or TRBV12-4 with TRBJ2-5; D is tentatively TRBD1 or TRBD2 (7 bases each). The CDR3 has 14 residues. The CDR3 is CAVGGTAIQETQYF. The CDR3 nucleotides are TGTGCAGTGGGGGGGACAGCGATCCAAGAGACCCAGTACTTC.

This clonotype was picked up many times. V and J are TRBV4-1 and TRBJ2-6; D is undetermined. CDR3 length: 16 residues. CDR1 MGHRA and CDR2 YSYEKL come from the germline V gene. With 4 bases removed from V and 0 bases from J, the gap between germline ends came to 10 bases. The CDR3 region is CASSLRLSSGANVLTF. CDR3 nucleotides: TGCGCCAGCAGCCTCAGGTTATCCTCTGGGGCCAACGTCCTGACTTTC.

This clonotype was counted ten times or more. The chain recombines TRBV28 with TRBJ2-3, with 9 nucleotides matching TRBD2. With V trimmed by 8 bases and J by 1 base, 4 bases remained unmatched. This CDR3 comprises 14 residues. Per the germline V gene, CDR1 is MDHEN and CDR2 is SYDVKM. The CDR3 sequence: CASGGRGGTDTQYF. CDR3 DNA: TGTGCCAGCGGCGGGAGGGGGGGCACAGATACGCAGTATTTT. Full variable domain (missing parts from reference TRBV28 and TRBJ2-3): DVKVTQSSRYLVKRTGEKVFLECVQDMDHENMFWYRQDPGLGLRLIYFSYDVKMKEKGDIPEGYSVSREKKERFSLILESASTNQTSMYLCASGGRGGTDTQYFGPGTRLTVL.

Ten or more counts support this clonotype. The chain is built from TRBV11-2 and TRBJ2-3; TRBD1 matches 9 bases. V dropped 4 bases and J dropped 0; count of bases not matched to a gene: 14. Germline CDR1 reads SGHAT; CDR2 reads FQNNGV. This CDR3 spans 19 amino acids. The CDR3 region is CASSSLMFTGGVSTDTQYF. In DNA form, the CDR3 reads TGTGCCAGCAGCTCATTAATGTTTACAGGGGGCGTAAGCACAGATACGCAGTATTTT.

This clonotype is medium-sized in the sample. The chain recombines TRBV7-8 with TRBJ1-4; D not resolved. Germline V gene lookup returns CDR1 SGHVS and CDR2 FQNEAQ. The CDR3 totals 16 residues. V was clipped by 2 bases and J by 0 bases, with 10 bases between them. CDR3 loop: CASSLSQLATNEKLFF. DNA for the CDR3: TGTGCCAGCAGCTTATCCCAGCTGGCAACTAATGAAAAACTGTTTTTT.

This clonotype was detected many times. The chain combines TRBV25-1 with TRBJ2-5, with 13 bases aligning to TRBD2. After removal of 3 bases from V and 2 bases from J, the junction contained 6 bases not matched to a gene. The CDR3 is made up of 17 amino acids. Germline V lookup: CDR1 MGHDK, CDR2 SYGVNS. The CDR3 protein is CASSDPGLAGPQETQYF. The CDR3 DNA reads TGTGCCAGCAGTGATCCGGGACTAGCGGGGCCACAAGAGACCCAGTACTTC.

This clonotype was observed many times. This chain connects TRBV5-6 to TRBJ2-3; perhaps TRBD2 as D (6 bases). The CDR3 extends over 15 amino acids. With 0 bases removed from V and 4 bases from J, the gap between germline ends came to 12 bases. Germline V gene data show CDR1 as SGHDT and CDR2 as YYEEEE. The chain's CDR3 is CASSLVTSGPDTQYF. Written as DNA, the CDR3 is TGTGCCAGCAGCTTGGTTACCAGCGGGCCAGATACGCAGTATTTT.

At least ten counts were recorded for this clonotype. The genes are TRBV7-2 and TRBJ1-2; 10 bases align to TRBD1. This CDR3 comprises 14 residues. With V trimmed by 5 bases and J by 6 bases, 6 bases remained unmatched. The germline V gene has CDR1 SGHTA and CDR2 FQGNSA. The CDR3 loop reads CASSHRDRGDGYTF. CDR3 bases: TGTGCCAGCAGCCACCGGGACAGGGGAGATGGCTACACCTTC.

By frequency in the sample, this clonotype is medium-sized (0.01 to 0.1%). The chain has TRBV6-5 and TRBJ2-7; 8 positions match TRBD1. After removal of 0 bases from V and 7 bases from J, the junction contained 11 bases not matched to a gene. The length of the CDR3 is 16 residues. Germline loops: CDR1 MNHEY, CDR2 SVGAGI. The CDR3 nucleotides are TGTGCCAGCAGTTACTCGAAAGGCCAGGGGGCGCGGGAGCAGTACTTC. Its protein is CASSYSKGQGAREQYF.

The rearrangement uses TRBV29-1 and TRBJ1-4; possible D gene TRBD1, 5 bases. Germline values: CDR1 SQVTM, CDR2 ANQGSEA. This CDR3 spans 15 amino acids. V shed 0 bases and J shed 8 bases, with 16 bases lying between them. The CDR3 protein is CSVEDQTVKGEKLFF. The CDR3 region has the DNA TGCAGCGTTGAAGACCAGACAGTAAAAGGGGAAAAACTGTTTTTT.

The genes are TRBV18 and TRBJ2-7; TRBD1 matches 7 bases. CDR3 length: 13 amino acids. V lost 5 bases and J lost 6; bases outside the gene matches: 7. CDR1 is KGHSH and CDR2 is LQKENI in the germline V gene. CDR3 DNA sequence: TGTGCCAGCTCAACGGAACAGGGGATCGAGCAGTACTTC. Protein: CASSTEQGIEQYF.